This is a list of T cell receptor beta chains from one sample in a study of cytomegalovirus exposure and HLA in healthy donors. Measured with immunoSEQ multiplex PCR; TCRdb has only the in-frame clones, and not every one. The table has under 150,000 clones, 80% seen once. Sequences were obtained from PBMCs. These receptors were collected from a man in his fifties or sixties in good health and CMV-seronegative. CDR3s include the opening cysteine and the closing phenylalanine or tryptophan. Each record gives: D gene, J gene, V gene, CDR3 protein, CDR3 DNA. A D gene is named only where the DNA matches it firmly.

>TRBD1|TRBJ1-5|TRBV6-5
CASTGGYNQPQHF
TGTGCCAGCACAGGGGGGTACAATCAGCCCCAGCATTTT
>-|TRBJ2-6|TRBV7-3
CASSLLLPSTGANVLTF
TGTGCCAGCAGCTTACTGTTGCCTAGCACTGGGGCCAACGTCCTGACTTTC
>-|TRBJ2-7|TRBV9
CASSAGHAGGIDEQYF
TGTGCCAGCAGCGCCGGACACGCAGGAGGGATCGACGAGCAGTACTTC
>TRBD1|TRBJ2-1|TRBV5-4
CAGTADNEQLF
TGTGCAGGGACAGCGGACAATGAGCAGCTCTTC
>-|TRBJ1-2|TRBV4-2
CASSQELRGGGGYTF
TGTGCCAGCAGCCAAGAGCTGAGAGGCGGTGGTGGCTACACCTTC
>TRBD1|TRBJ2-7|TRBV7-9
CASSPSGGQGTQYF
TGTGCCAGCAGCCCCTCTGGGGGACAGGGAACACAGTACTTC
>-|TRBJ1-6|TRBV30
CAWRIREDNSPLHF
TGTGCCTGGAGGATCCGGGAGGATAATTCACCCCTCCACTTT
>TRBD2|TRBJ2-7|TRBV6-5
CASSYTGLSGGHEQYF
TGTGCCAGCAGTTACACAGGACTTAGCGGGGGACACGAGCAGTACTTC
>TRBD1|TRBJ1-1|TRBV5-1
CASSSIQGFTEAFF
TGCGCCAGCAGCTCAATACAGGGGTTTACTGAAGCTTTCTTT
>-|TRBJ2-1|TRBV30
CASGSSYNEQFF
TGTGCTTCAGGGTCGTCCTACAATGAGCAGTTCTTC
>TRBD2|TRBJ2-1|TRBV7-2
CASSLGGLASGEQFF
TGTGCCAGCAGCTTAGGGGGACTAGCGTCCGGTGAGCAGTTCTTC
>TRBD1|TRBJ2-5|TRBV10-2
CASSPDRVVETQYF
TGCGCCAGCAGTCCCGACAGGGTGGTAGAGACCCAGTACTTC
>-|TRBJ2-7|TRBV5-1
CASSLVGQTYEQYF
TGCGCCAGCAGCTTGGTAGGACAGACCTACGAGCAGTACTTC
>-|TRBJ2-1|TRBV13
CASSSSPIAKPDNEQFF
TGTGCCAGCAGCTCTAGCCCCATAGCGAAGCCTGACAATGAGCAGTTCTTC